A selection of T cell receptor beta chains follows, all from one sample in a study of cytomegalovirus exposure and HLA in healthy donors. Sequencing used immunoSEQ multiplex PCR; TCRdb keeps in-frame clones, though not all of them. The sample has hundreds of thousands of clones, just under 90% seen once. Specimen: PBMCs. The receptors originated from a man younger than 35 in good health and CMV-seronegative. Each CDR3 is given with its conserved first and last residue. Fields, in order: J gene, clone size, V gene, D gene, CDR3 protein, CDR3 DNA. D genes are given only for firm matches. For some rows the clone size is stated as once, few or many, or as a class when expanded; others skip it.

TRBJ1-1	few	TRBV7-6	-	CASSLLSGNAFF	TGTGCCAGCAGCTTATTGTCCGGGAACGCTTTCTTT
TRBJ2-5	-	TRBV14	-	CASSQRLGIRETQYF	TGTGCCAGCAGCCAACGACTCGGAATAAGGGAGACCCAGTACTTC
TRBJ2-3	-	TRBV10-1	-	CASSSTRGDTQYF	TGCGCCAGCAGCTCTACAAGGGGGGATACGCAGTATTTT
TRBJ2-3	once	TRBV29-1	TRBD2	CSVEGLASTDTQYF	TGCAGCGTTGAGGGACTAGCTAGCACAGATACGCAGTATTTT
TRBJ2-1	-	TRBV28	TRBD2	CASSNSSGSSYNEQFF	TGTGCCAGCAGCAATTCTAGCGGGAGCTCCTACAATGAGCAGTTCTTC
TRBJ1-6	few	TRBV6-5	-	CASRQGGSPLHF	TGTGCCAGCAGACAGGGTGGGTCACCCCTCCACTTT
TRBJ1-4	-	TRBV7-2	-	CASSSDGGEKLFF	TGTGCCAGCAGTTCGGACGGGGGTGAAAAACTGTTTTTT
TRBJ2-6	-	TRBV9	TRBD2	CASSVGGGRLTGANVLTF	TGTGCCAGCAGCGTAGGCGGGGGACGTTTGACTGGGGCCAACGTCCTGACTTTC
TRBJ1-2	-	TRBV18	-	CASSEDSNYGYTF	TGTGCCAGCTCAGAAGACAGTAACTATGGCTACACCTTC
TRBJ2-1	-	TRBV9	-	CASSLRGEQFF	TGTGCCAGCAGCCTGCGGGGTGAGCAGTTCTTC
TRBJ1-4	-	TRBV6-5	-	CASSWTENEKLFF	TGTGCCAGCAGTTGGACAGAGAATGAAAAACTGTTTTTT
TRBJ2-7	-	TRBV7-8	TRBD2	CASSLGLAVWERSYEQYF	TGTGCCAGCAGCTTGGGGCTAGCGGTTTGGGAGAGATCCTACGAGCAGTACTTC
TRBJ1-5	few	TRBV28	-	CASATYRDNQPQHF	TGTGCCAGCGCGACTTACAGGGACAATCAGCCCCAGCATTTT
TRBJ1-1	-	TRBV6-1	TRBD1	CASSQGQGEAFF	TGTGCCAGCAGTCAAGGACAGGGTGAAGCTTTCTTT
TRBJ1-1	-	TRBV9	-	CASSRQRASTEAFF	TGTGCCAGCTCCCGACAGCGAGCGAGTACTGAAGCTTTCTTT
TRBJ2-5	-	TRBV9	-	CASSARLKETQYF	TGTGCCAGCAGCGCACGACTGAAAGAGACCCAGTACTTC
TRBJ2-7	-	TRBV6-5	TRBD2	CASSYSYLAGEYEQYF	TGTGCCAGCAGTTACTCGTACCTAGCGGGGGAATACGAGCAGTACTTC
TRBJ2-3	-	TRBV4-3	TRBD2	CASSQDWASGGIYTQYF	TGCGCCAGCAGCCAAGATTGGGCTAGCGGGGGGATATATACGCAGTATTTT
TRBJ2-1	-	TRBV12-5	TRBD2	CASGERLAGQSNEQFF	TGTGCTAGTGGTGAACGTCTAGCGGGTCAAAGTAATGAGCAGTTCTTC
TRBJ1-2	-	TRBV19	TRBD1	CASSQGQGESGYTF	TGTGCCAGTAGCCAAGGACAGGGGGAATCTGGCTACACCTTC
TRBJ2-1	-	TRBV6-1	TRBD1	CASSESTGSYNEQFF	TGTGCCAGCAGTGAGTCGACAGGGTCCTACAATGAGCAGTTCTTC
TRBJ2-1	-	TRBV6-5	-	CASSPQRVSYNEQFF	TGTGCCAGCAGTCCTCAGCGGGTTTCCTACAATGAGCAGTTCTTC
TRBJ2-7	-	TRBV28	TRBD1	CATSSTGFRYEQYF	TGTGCCACAAGCTCGACAGGGTTTCGCTACGAGCAGTACTTC
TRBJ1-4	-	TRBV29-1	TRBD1	CSVAAHGTGVEKLFF	TGCAGCGTTGCCGCACACGGGACAGGGGTCGAAAAACTGTTTTTT
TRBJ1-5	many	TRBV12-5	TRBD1	CASGSGLQGGGQPQHF	TGTGCTAGTGGTTCGGGCCTACAAGGGGGCGGTCAGCCCCAGCATTTT
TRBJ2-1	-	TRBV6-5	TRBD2	CASSTSGGRHNEQFF	TGTGCCAGCAGCACTAGCGGGGGGCGGCACAATGAGCAGTTCTTC
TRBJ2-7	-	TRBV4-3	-	CASSQVGVSYEQYF	TGCGCCAGCAGCCAAGTCGGGGTGTCCTACGAGCAGTACTTC
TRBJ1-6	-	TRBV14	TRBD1	CASSRTTGAYNSPLHF	TGTGCCAGCAGCCGAACCACAGGGGCCTATAATTCACCCCTCCACTTT
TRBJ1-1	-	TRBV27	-	CASRNSGNTEAFF	TGTGCCAGCAGAAATTCAGGGAACACTGAAGCTTTCTTT
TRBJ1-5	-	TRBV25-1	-	CASSDSRRGRGQPQHF	TGTGCCAGCAGTGATTCCCGCAGGGGCCGGGGACAGCCCCAGCATTTT
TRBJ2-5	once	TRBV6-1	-	CASSEALRQMETQYF	TGTGCCAGCAGTGAAGCGCTTCGACAGATGGAGACCCAGTACTTC
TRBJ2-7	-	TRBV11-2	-	CASSTPRRPTREQYF	TGTGCCAGCAGCACGCCAAGGAGACCCACTAGGGAGCAGTACTTC
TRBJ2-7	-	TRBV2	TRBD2	CASNPLGGPYEQYF	TGTGCCAGCAATCCCCTGGGAGGGCCCTACGAGCAGTACTTC
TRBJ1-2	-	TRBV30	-	CAWSFTSGYNYGYTF	TGTGCCTGGAGTTTTACCTCAGGATACAACTATGGCTACACCTTC
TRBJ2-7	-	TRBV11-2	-	CASSTGSYEQYF	TGTGCCAGCAGTACAGGATCCTACGAGCAGTACTTC
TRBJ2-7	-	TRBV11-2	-	CASSLKLGRYEQYF	TGTGCCAGCAGCTTAAAGCTCGGTCGGTACGAGCAGTACTTC
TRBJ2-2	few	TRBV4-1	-	CASRMQGSGELFF	TGCGCCAGCAGGATGCAGGGGTCCGGGGAGCTGTTTTTT
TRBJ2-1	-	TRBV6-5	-	CASTSRTDSYNEQFF	TGTGCCAGCACCTCCCGGACAGACTCCTACAATGAGCAGTTCTTC
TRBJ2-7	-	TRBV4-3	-	CASSRFSADEQYF	TGCGCCAGCAGCCGATTTAGTGCTGACGAGCAGTACTTC
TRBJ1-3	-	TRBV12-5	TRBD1	CASGLGQGENTIYF	TGTGCTAGTGGTTTGGGACAGGGGGAAAACACCATATATTTT
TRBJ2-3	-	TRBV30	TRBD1	CAWSGRGPADTQYF	TGTGCCTGGAGTGGTAGGGGGCCGGCAGATACGCAGTATTTT
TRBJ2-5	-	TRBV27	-	CASSLNIQSETQYF	TGTGCCAGCAGTTTAAACATTCAAAGTGAGACCCAGTACTTC
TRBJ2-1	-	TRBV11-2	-	CASSFSGTYNEQFF	TGTGCCAGCAGCTTCAGCGGTACCTACAATGAGCAGTTCTTC
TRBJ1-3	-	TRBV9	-	CASSVQSGGNTIYF	TGTGCCAGCAGCGTACAATCAGGGGGAAACACCATATATTTT
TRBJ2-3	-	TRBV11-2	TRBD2	CASSFGGRDSDTQYF	TGTGCCAGCAGCTTTGGGGGGAGGGACTCAGATACGCAGTATTTT
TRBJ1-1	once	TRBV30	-	CAFQGWNTEAFF	TGTGCCTTTCAGGGGTGGAACACTGAAGCTTTCTTT
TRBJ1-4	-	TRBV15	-	CATSRGGGFDEKLFF	TGTGCCACCAGCCGAGGGGGGGGGTTTGATGAAAAACTGTTTTTT
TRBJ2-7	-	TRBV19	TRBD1	CASSGTGGSEQYF	TGTGCCAGTAGTGGGACAGGGGGATCCGAGCAGTACTTC
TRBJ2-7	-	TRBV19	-	CASTSQGSYEQYF	TGTGCCAGCACGTCTCAGGGGTCCTACGAGCAGTACTTC
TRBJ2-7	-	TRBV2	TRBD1	CASSARDSYEQYF	TGTGCCAGCAGTGCACGGGACAGTTACGAGCAGTACTTC
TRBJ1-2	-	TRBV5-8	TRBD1	CASSLKGAEGYTF	TGTGCCAGCAGCTTGAAGGGGGCCGAGGGCTACACCTTC
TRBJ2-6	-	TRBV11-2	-	CASSLDGRSGANVLTF	TGTGCCAGCAGCTTAGATGGCCGTTCTGGGGCCAACGTCCTGACTTTC
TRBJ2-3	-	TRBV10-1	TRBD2	CASSEFGFSGRSEDTQYF	TGCGCCAGCAGTGAGTTTGGCTTTAGCGGGAGGTCCGAAGATACGCAGTATTTT
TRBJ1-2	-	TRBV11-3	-	CASSLGLPNYGYTF	TGTGCCAGCAGCTTAGGTCTTCCTAACTATGGCTACACCTTC
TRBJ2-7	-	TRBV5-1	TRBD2	CASSLAASGIYEQYF	TGCGCCAGCAGCTTGGCGGCTAGCGGAATCTACGAGCAGTACTTC
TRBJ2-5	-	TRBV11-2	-	CASSLERETQYF	TGTGCCAGCAGCTTAGAGAGGGAGACCCAGTACTTC
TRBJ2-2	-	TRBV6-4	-	CASSEEGFTGELFF	TGTGCCAGCAGTGAGGAGGGGTTCACCGGGGAGCTGTTTTTT